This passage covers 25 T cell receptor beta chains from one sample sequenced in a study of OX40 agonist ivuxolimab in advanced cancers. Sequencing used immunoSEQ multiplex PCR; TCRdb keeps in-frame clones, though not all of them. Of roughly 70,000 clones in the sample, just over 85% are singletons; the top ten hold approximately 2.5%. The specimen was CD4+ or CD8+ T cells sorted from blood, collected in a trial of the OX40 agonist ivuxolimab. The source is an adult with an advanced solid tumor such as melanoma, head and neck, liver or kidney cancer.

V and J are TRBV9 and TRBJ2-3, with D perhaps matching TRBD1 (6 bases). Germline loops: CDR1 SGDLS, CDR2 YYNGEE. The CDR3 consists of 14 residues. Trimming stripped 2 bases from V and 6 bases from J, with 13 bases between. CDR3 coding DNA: TGTGCCAGCAGCGTCCGGTGGGGGCCCGATACGCAGTATTTT. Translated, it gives CASSVRWGPDTQYF.

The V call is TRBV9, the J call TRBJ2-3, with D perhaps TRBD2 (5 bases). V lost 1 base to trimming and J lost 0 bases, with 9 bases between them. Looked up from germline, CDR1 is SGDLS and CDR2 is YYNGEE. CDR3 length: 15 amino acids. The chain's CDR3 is CASSVLGGSTDTQYF. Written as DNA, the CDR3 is TGTGCCAGCAGCGTACTAGGCGGGAGCACAGATACGCAGTATTTT.

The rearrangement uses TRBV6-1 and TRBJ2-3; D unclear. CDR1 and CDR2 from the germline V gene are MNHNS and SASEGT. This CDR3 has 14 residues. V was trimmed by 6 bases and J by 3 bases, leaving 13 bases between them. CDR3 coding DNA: TGTGCCAGCAGGCTGGAACGGTCAACAGATACGCAGTATTTT. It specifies CASRLERSTDTQYF.

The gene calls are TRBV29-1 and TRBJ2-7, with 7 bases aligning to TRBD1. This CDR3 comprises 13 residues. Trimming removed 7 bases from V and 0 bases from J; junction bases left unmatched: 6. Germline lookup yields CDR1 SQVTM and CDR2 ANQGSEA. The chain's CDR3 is CSGSGQSSYEQYF. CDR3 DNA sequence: TGCAGCGGCTCGGGACAGAGCTCCTACGAGCAGTACTTC.

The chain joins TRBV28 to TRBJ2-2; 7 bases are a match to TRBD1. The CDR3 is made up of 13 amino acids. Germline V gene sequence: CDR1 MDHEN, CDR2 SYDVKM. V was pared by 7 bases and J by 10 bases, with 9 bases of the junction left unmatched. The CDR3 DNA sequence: TGTGCCAGCACCCCCCCGACAGGGAAGGAGCTGTTTTTT. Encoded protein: CASTPPTGKELFF.

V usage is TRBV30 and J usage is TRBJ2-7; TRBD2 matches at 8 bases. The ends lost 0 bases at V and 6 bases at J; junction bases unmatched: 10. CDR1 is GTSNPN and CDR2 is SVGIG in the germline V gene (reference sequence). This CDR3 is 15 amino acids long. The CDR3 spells CAWSVPGLAISEQYF. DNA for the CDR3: TGTGCCTGGAGTGTACCTGGACTAGCTATATCCGAGCAGTACTTC.

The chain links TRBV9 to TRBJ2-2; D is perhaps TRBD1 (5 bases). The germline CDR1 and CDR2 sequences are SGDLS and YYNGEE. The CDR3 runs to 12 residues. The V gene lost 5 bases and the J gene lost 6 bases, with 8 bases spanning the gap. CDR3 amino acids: CASSKGSGELFF. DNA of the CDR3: TGTGCCAGCAGTAAGGGGTCCGGGGAGCTGTTTTTT. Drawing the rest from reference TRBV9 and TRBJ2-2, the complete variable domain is DSGVTQTPKHLITATGQRVTLRCSPRSGDLSVYWYQQSLDQGLQFLIQYYNGEERAKGNILERFSAQQFPDLHSELNLSSLELGDSALYFCASSKGSGELFFGEGSRLTVL.

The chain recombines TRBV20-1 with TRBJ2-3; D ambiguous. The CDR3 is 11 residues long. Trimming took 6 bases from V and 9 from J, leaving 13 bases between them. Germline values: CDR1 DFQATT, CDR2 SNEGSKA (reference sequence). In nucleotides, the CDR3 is TGCAGTGCCTTTGGCGGTCAAACGCAGTATTTT. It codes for CSAFGGQTQYF.

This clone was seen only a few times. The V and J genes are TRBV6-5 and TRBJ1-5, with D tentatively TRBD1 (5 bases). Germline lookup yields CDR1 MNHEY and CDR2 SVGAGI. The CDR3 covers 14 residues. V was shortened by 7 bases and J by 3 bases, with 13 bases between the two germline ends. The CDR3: CASNIRDANQPQHF. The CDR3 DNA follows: TGTGCCAGCAACATTCGGGACGCCAATCAGCCCCAGCATTTT.

The CDR3 coding sequence is TGTGCCAGCAGCCGGACAGGGGGTTACGAGCAGTACTTC. Translating it yields CASSRTGGYEQYF. J is TRBJ2-7 and V is TRBV7-6, with 10 positions matching TRBD1. CDR3 length equals 13 residues. Germline trimming cut 5 bases from V and 4 bases from J; bases unmatched to any gene: 2. In germline, CDR1 is SGHVS, CDR2 FNYEAQ.

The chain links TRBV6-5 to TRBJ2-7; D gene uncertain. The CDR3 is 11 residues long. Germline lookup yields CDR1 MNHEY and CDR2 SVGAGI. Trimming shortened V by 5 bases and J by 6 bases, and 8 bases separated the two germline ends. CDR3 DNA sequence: TGTGCCAGCAGTACGTACACCGAGCAGTACTTC. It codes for CASSTYTEQYF.

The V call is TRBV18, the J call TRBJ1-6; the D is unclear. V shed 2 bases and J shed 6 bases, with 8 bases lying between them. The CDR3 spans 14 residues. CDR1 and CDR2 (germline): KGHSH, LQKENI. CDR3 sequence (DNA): TGTGCCAGCTCACCATCCGCTACTAATTCACCCCTCCACTTT. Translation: CASSPSATNSPLHF.

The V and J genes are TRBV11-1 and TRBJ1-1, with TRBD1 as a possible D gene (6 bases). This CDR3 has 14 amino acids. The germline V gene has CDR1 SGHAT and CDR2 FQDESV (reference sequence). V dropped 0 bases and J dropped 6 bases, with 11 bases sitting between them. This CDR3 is CASSLAWGGPEAFF. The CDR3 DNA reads TGTGCCAGCAGCTTAGCGTGGGGGGGCCCTGAAGCTTTCTTT.

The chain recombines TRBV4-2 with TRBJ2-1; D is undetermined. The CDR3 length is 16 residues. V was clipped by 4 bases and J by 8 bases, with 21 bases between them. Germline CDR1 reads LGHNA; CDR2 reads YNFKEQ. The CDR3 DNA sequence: TGTGCCAGCAGCCCAGCCGCAAGGCGTCCGGTGGATGAGCAGTTCTTC. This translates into CASSPAARRPVDEQFF.

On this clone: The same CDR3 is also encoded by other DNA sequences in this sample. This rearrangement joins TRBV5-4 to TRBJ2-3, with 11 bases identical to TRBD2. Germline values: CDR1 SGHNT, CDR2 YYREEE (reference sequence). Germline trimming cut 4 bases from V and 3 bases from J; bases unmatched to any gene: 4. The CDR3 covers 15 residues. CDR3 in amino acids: CASSPGTSGTDTQYF. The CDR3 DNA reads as TGTGCCAGCAGCCCGGGGACTAGCGGAACAGATACGCAGTATTTT.

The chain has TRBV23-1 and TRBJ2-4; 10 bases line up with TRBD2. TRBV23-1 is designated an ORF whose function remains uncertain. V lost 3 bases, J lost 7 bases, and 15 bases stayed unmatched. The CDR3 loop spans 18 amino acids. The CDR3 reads CASSHPSGTSAGGNIQYF. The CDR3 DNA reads TGCGCCAGCAGTCACCCCTCCGGGACTAGCGCGGGGGGGAACATTCAGTACTTC.

The DNA for the CDR3 is TGTGCCAGCAGCCGCTACACCTATGGCTACACCTTC. This codes for CASSRYTYGYTF. The rearrangement links TRBV7-2 to TRBJ1-2; no clear D. The V and J ends lost 5 bases and 4 bases respectively, with 8 bases between them. From germline, CDR1 is SGHTA and CDR2 FQGNSA. The CDR3 is 12 residues long.

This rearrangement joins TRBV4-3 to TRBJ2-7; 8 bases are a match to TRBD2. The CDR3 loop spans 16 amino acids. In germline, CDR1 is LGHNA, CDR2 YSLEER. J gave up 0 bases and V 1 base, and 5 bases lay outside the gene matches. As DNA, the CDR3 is TGCGCCAGCAGCCAAGCTCCGGGGACTAGCTCCTACGAGCAGTACTTC. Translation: CASSQAPGTSSYEQYF.

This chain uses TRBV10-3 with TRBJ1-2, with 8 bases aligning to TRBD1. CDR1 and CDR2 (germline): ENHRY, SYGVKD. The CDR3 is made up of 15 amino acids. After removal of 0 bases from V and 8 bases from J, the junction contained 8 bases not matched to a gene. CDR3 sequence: CAISESRGQVGGYTF. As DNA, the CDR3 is TGTGCCATCAGTGAGTCCCGGGGACAGGTTGGAGGCTACACCTTC.

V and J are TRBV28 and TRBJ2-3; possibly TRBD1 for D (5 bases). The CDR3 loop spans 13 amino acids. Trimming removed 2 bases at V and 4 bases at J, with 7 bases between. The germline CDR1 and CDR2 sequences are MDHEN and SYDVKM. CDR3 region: CASSLGAADTQYF. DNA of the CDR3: TGTGCCAGCAGTTTAGGGGCTGCAGATACGCAGTATTTT.

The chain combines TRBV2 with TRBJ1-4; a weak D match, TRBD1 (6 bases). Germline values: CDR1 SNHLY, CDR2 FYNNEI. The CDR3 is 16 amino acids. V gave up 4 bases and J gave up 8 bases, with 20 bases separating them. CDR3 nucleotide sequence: TGTGCCAGCAGTGGCGGAGGGGGATACATTGAGGAAAAACTGTTTTTT. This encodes CASSGGGGYIEEKLFF.

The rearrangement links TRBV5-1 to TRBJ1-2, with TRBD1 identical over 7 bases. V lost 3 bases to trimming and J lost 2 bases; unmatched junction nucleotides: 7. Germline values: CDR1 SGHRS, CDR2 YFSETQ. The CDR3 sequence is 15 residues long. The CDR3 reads CASSSRQGGNYGYTF. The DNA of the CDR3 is TGCGCCAGCAGCTCCCGACAGGGAGGAAACTATGGCTACACCTTC. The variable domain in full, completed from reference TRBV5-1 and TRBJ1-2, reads KAGVTQTPRYLIKTRGQQVTLSCSPISGHRSVSWYQQTPGQGLQFLFEYFSETQRNKGNFPGRFSGRQFSNSRSEMNVSTLELGDSALYLCASSSRQGGNYGYTFGSGTRLTVV.

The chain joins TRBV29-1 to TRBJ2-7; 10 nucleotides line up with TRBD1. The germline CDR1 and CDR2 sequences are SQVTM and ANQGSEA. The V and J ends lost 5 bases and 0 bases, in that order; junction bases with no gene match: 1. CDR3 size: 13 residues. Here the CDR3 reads CSVRQGASYEQYF. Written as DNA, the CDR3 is TGCAGCGTTCGACAGGGGGCCTCCTACGAGCAGTACTTC.

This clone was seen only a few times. The CDR3 protein is CASSRTPTGGRETQYF. The DNA of the CDR3 is TGTGCCAGCAGCCGTACTCCCACAGGGGGCAGGGAGACCCAGTACTTC. The genes are TRBV7-3 and TRBJ2-5, with TRBD1 identical over 9 bases. The CDR3 contains 16 residues. V lost 5 bases, J lost 5 bases, and 12 bases stayed unmatched. Germline V gives CDR1 SGHTA, CDR2 FQGTGA.

The CDR3 spells CASSEARGGRNQPQHF. CDR3 DNA sequence: TGTGCCAGCAGTGAAGCCCGAGGAGGACGCAATCAGCCCCAGCATTTT. This rearrangement joins TRBV6-1 to TRBJ1-5; D not resolved. V shed 0 bases and J shed 2 bases, with 11 bases lying between them. The CDR3 extends over 16 amino acids. CDR1 and CDR2 from the germline V gene are MNHNS and SASEGT.